Reported below is one T cell receptor (beta chain). Its antigen is not identified. The data stem from a study of cytomegalovirus exposure and HLA in healthy donors. Vbeta (60) and Jbeta (13) primers were used in the PCR. Method: immunoSEQ multiplex PCR; TCRdb's copy keeps in-frame clones and lacks some. Of 85,000 to 95,000 clones listed, about three quarters are singletons. Study results and caveats: DRB1 showed the most TCR associations and HLA-C the fewest in a later analysis, as rates varied by HLA locus. Cytomegalovirus status was reportedly diagnosed by the classifier with high specificity and sensitivity. It was taken for granted in presence/absence analyses that sequencing depth across donors was roughly uniform.

V was trimmed by 7 bases and J by 0 bases, leaving 16 bases between them. Germline V gives CDR1 SGHDT, CDR2 YYEEEE. The CDR3 length is 15 residues. Material: PBMCs. This TCR came from a man aged 25-40 years in good health and CMV-seropositive. The chain carries TRBV5-6 and TRBJ1-1, with TRBD1 as a possible D gene (5 bases). The CDR3 region is CASDQQAGMNTEAFF. CDR3 bases: TGTGCCAGCGACCAACAGGCCGGCATGAACACTGAAGCTTTCTTT.